These T cell receptor beta chains were read from a single sample in a study of human T cells and chemical hapten exposure. TCRdb recomputed calls from the RACE reads with MiXCR, one row per CDR3 protein. The sample yields 87,000 or so distinct CDR3 sequences, around 9.6% seen once. Sequencing was performed on whole blood, taken in connection with sensitization to the hapten diphenylcyclopropenone (DPC). Source of these receptors: a woman aged 40 to 55 with alopecia areata. Some clones in this sample may be carry-over from other donors' samples. CDR3s include the opening cysteine and the closing phenylalanine or tryptophan. The D gene is left open where the match is weak. Size is stated for part of the rows, as once, few or many counts, or as a class when the clone is expanded.

>.|.|TRBV18|TRBJ2-5
TGTGCCAGCTCACCACAAAAAGGGGGTTTAGAGACCCAGTACTTC
CASSPQKGGLETQYF
>many|.|TRBV5-1|TRBJ2-1
TGCGCCAGCAGCTTGGTTCAGGGCGGCGATGAGCAGTTCTTC
CASSLVQGGDEQFF
>many|.|TRBV9|TRBJ1-1
TGTGCCAGCAGCCCAGGGACATTGAACACTGAAGCTTTCTTT
CASSPGTLNTEAFF
>few|TRBD1|TRBV5-5|TRBJ2-3
TGTGCCAGCAGCTTTGGGACAGGGGCGGATACGCAGTATTTT
CASSFGTGADTQYF
>many|TRBD1|TRBV5-1|TRBJ1-4
TGCGCCAGCTCCTCTACAGGGGTTAGCGAAAAACTGTTTTTT
CASSSTGVSEKLFF
>.|.|TRBV28|TRBJ1-2
TGTGCCAGCAGTGTAGGGGGCTATGGCTACACCTTC
CASSVGGYGYTF
>few|.|TRBV19|TRBJ2-1
TGTGCCAGTAGTATAGAGGGGGGTCTCTACAATGAGCAGTTCTTC
CASSIEGGLYNEQFF
>.|.|TRBV7-3|TRBJ2-1
TGTGCCAGCAGCTCGATTGGCACATCCTCCTACAATGAGCAGTTCTTC
CASSSIGTSSYNEQFF
>many|.|TRBV20-1|TRBJ2-7
TGCAGTTCAAACCCAGACTCCTACGAGCAGTACTTC
CSSNPDSYEQYF
>many|TRBD1|TRBV27|TRBJ1-5
TGTGCCAGCAGTGACGAACAGGGGGGCCCTCAGCCCCAGCATTTT
CASSDEQGGPQPQHF
>many|.|TRBV28|TRBJ1-1
TGTGCCAGCAGTGTGATATCCCCCCAGGTCACTGAAGCTTTCTTT
CASSVISPQVTEAFF
>many|TRBD2|TRBV20-1|TRBJ2-7
TGCAGTGCTAGAGGTTTAGCGGGGGGGCTTACCGAGCAGTACTTC
CSARGLAGGLTEQYF
>few|.|TRBV3-1|TRBJ2-1
TGTGCCAGCAGTCCATGGTCCTACAATGAGCAGTTCTTC
CASSPWSYNEQFF
>few|.|TRBV7-6|TRBJ2-2
TGTGCCAGCAGCTCGAAGGCCGAGACGGTGAACACCGGGGAGCTGTTTTTT
CASSSKAETVNTGELFF
>many|TRBD1|TRBV12-3/TRBV12-4|TRBJ2-7
TGTGCCAGCAGGGGACAGGGAGCCTACGAGCAGTACTTC
CASRGQGAYEQYF
>.|.|TRBV4-1|TRBJ2-7
TGCGCCAGCAGCCAAGAGATGGGGAGTTACGAGCAGTACTTC
CASSQEMGSYEQYF
>.|TRBD2|TRBV5-1|TRBJ2-1
TGCGCCAGCAGCTACGGACTAGTGAGTAGTGATGAGCAGTTCTTC
CASSYGLVSSDEQFF
>many|.|TRBV12-3/TRBV12-4|TRBJ1-1
TGTGCCAGCAGGACCCTAGGGGGGGGCGGGAGAACTTTCTTT
CASRTLGGGGRTFF
>many|.|TRBV12-3/TRBV12-4|TRBJ2-2
TGTGCCAGCAGTCGACTGATCACCGGGGAGCTGTTTTTT
CASSRLITGELFF
>many|.|TRBV7-9|TRBJ1-5
TGTGCCAGCAGCGAAGGGGGGCGGGCTCAGCCCCAGCATTTT
CASSEGGRAQPQHF
>.|.|TRBV10-3|TRBJ2-5
TGTGCCATCAGTGAGTCGATGGGCAGGGTTGAGACCCAGTACTTC
CAISESMGRVETQYF
>.|TRBD2|TRBV28|TRBJ2-7
TGTGCCAGCAGTTTATTACCCTGGGCCCCCGAGGGGAGGGACTCCTACGAGCAGTACTTC
CASSLLPWAPEGRDSYEQYF
>many|.|TRBV11-3|TRBJ1-6
TGTGCCAGCAGCTTACTACCGAGCTCCTATAATTCACCCCTCCACTTT
CASSLLPSSYNSPLHF
>.|.|TRBV7-2|TRBJ1-1
TGTGCCAGCAGTCGAAATGGCGGGAACACTGAAGCTTTCTTT
CASSRNGGNTEAFF
>few|.|TRBV29-1|TRBJ1-1
TGCAGCGTTGACAGTGGAGATCCTGAAGCTTTCTTT
CSVDSGDPEAFF
>.|.|TRBV6-5|TRBJ1-2
TGTGCCAGCAGTTATGAACTCGAGGGTGAGGACACCTTC
CASSYELEGEDTF
>many|.|TRBV20-1|TRBJ1-4
TGCAGTGCTAGAGATCGGGCCGAAAAACTGTTTTTT
CSARDRAEKLFF
>many|TRBD2|TRBV4-2|TRBJ2-7
TGTGCCAGCAGCCAAGATTGGGCGGCGGGGGATCGGTACTTC
CASSQDWAAGDRYF
>.|.|TRBV12-3/TRBV12-4|TRBJ1-5
TGTGCCACGGGGGAGTTCAATCAGCCCCAGCATTTT
CATGEFNQPQHF
>.|.|TRBV14|TRBJ2-3
TGTGCCAGCAGCCAAGGCCAGGGCTACGGAGATACGCAGTATTTT
CASSQGQGYGDTQYF
>few|.|TRBV9|TRBJ1-3
TGTGCCAGCAGCCCGGGGGGTACCACTGGAAACACCATATATTTT
CASSPGGTTGNTIYF
>.|.|TRBV29-1|TRBJ1-1
TGCAGCGTCTCAAGGGGGGGGTACACTGAAGCTTTCTTT
CSVSRGGYTEAFF
>few|.|TRBV5-1|TRBJ2-4
TGCGCCAGCAGCTTGACGCAAGCCAAAAACATTCAGTACTTC
CASSLTQAKNIQYF
>.|.|TRBV15|TRBJ1-5
TGTGCCACCAGCAGAGATTACGCGGGACAGCCCCAGCATTTT
CATSRDYAGQPQHF
>many|.|TRBV18|TRBJ2-2
TGTGCCAGCTCAATCCTCCCGGACAGCCCAATAGGAACCGGGGAGCTGTTTTTT
CASSILPDSPIGTGELFF
>few|.|TRBV3-1|TRBJ2-5
TGTGCCAGCAGCCTCATAGGGACCGATGAGACCCAGTACTTC
CASSLIGTDETQYF
>many|.|TRBV7-2|TRBJ2-1
TGTGCCAGCAGCTTGCGCTCTTTATCCAATGAGCAGTTCTTC
CASSLRSLSNEQFF
>many|TRBD2|TRBV6-6|TRBJ2-3
TGTGCCAGCAGTTTTACGGGACTAGCGGGGTTTGCTAGCACAGATACGCAGTATTTT
CASSFTGLAGFASTDTQYF
>many|TRBD1|TRBV2|TRBJ1-6
TGTGCCACCCCGGGACAGGGCTCTAATTCACCCCTCCACTTT
CATPGQGSNSPLHF
>many|.|TRBV4-2|TRBJ2-7
TGTGCCAGCAGCCCAGAATGGCTAAGGGGCACCTACGAGCAGTACTTC
CASSPEWLRGTYEQYF
>many|TRBD1|TRBV2|TRBJ1-2
TGTGCCAGCAGCCTAGGACAGGCTCCAACACCGATGAGTGGCTACACCTTC
CASSLGQAPTPMSGYTF
>many|.|TRBV5-1|TRBJ2-6
TGCGCCAGCAGCTTGGATCCTGGGGCCAACGTCCTGACTTTC
CASSLDPGANVLTF
>many|.|TRBV28|TRBJ1-5
TGTGCCAGCAGTTCCCCCTGGGCGGTGGGTCAGCCCCAGCATTTT
CASSSPWAVGQPQHF
>many|.|TRBV7-9|TRBJ2-1
TGTGCCAGCAGCGTTCGCAATGAACAGTTCTTC
CASSVRNEQFF
>many|.|TRBV28|TRBJ2-3
TGTGCCAGCAGGGGCTGGGTGGGGCCCACAGATACGCAGTATTTT
CASRGWVGPTDTQYF
>.|.|TRBV7-9|TRBJ1-2
TGTGCCAGCAGCTTAGGAGTGGCCGGAAACTATGGCTACACCTTC
CASSLGVAGNYGYTF
>.|.|TRBV6-2/TRBV6-3|TRBJ1-2
TGTGCCAGCAGCCGAACTACAGGTAGCTATGGCTACACCTTC
CASSRTTGSYGYTF
>many|TRBD1|TRBV6-2/TRBV6-3|TRBJ2-7
TGTGCCACCCGGAGAGGGGGCCCGTACGAGCAGTACTTC
CATRRGGPYEQYF
>few|.|TRBV7-8|TRBJ1-2
TGTGCCAGCAGCTCCCGCCGGGGGGGTAACTATGGCTACACCTTC
CASSSRRGGNYGYTF
>few|.|TRBV7-9|TRBJ2-7
TGTGCCAGCAGCTTAGATCAGGGATCCTTCAACGAGCAGTACTTC
CASSLDQGSFNEQYF
>many|.|TRBV30|TRBJ1-2
TGTGCCTGGAGTGTACAGACGGGGAATGGCTACACCTTC
CAWSVQTGNGYTF
>many|.|TRBV7-9|TRBJ2-3
TGTGCCAGCAGCTCAGTCCGAGGCACAGATACGCAGTATTTT
CASSSVRGTDTQYF
>few|TRBD1|TRBV28|TRBJ1-2
TGTGCCAGCACAGCCGGGACAGACTATGGCTACACCTTC
CASTAGTDYGYTF